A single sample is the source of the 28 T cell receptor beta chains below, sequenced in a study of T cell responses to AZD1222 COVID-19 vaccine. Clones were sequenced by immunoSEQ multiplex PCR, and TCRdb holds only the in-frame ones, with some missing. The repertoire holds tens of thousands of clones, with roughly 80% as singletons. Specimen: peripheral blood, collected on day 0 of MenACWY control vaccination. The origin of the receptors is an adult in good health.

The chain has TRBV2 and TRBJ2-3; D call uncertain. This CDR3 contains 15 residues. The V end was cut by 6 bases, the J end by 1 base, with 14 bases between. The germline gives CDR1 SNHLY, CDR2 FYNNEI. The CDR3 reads CASSAQASGTDTQYF. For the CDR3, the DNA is TGTGCCAGCAGCGCCCAGGCGTCTGGCACAGATACGCAGTATTTT.

CDR3 amino acids: CASSVASGSYGYTF. CDR3 sequence (DNA): TGTGCCAGCAGCGTAGCCTCTGGGTCCTATGGCTACACCTTC. The chain has TRBV9 and TRBJ1-2; D unresolved. V was shortened by 0 bases and J by 4 bases, with 10 bases between the two germline ends. In germline, CDR1 is SGDLS, CDR2 YYNGEE. The CDR3 spans 14 residues.

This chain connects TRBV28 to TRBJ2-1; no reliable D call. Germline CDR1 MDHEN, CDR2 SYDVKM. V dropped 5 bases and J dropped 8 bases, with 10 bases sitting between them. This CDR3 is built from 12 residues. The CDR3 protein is CASSARWHEQFF. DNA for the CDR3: TGTGCCAGCAGTGCCCGATGGCATGAGCAGTTCTTC.

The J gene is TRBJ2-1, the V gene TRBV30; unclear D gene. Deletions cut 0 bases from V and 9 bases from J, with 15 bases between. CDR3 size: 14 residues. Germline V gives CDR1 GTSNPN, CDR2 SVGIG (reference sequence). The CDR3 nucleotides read TGTGCCTGGAGTGTACCGTCGGGCTATGGTGAGCAGTTCTTC. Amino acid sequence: CAWSVPSGYGEQFF.

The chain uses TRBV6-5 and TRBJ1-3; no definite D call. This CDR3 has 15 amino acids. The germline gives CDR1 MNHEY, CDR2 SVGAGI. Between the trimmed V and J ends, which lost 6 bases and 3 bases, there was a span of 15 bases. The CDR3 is CASRGDLGNGNTIYF. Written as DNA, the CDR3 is TGTGCCAGCAGGGGAGACCTTGGAAATGGAAACACCATATATTTT.

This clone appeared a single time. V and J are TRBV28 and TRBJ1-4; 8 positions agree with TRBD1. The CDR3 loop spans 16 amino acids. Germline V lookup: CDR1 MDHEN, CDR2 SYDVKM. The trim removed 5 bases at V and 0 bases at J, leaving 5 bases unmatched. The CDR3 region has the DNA TGTGCCAGCAGTCCCAGGGGGCCGACAACTAATGAAAAACTGTTTTTT. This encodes CASSPRGPTTNEKLFF. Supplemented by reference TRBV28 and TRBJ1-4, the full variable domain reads DVKVTQSSRYLVKRTGEKVFLECVQDMDHENMFWYRQDPGLGLRLIYFSYDVKMKEKGDIPEGYSVSREKKERFSLILESASTNQTSMYLCASSPRGPTTNEKLFFGSGTQLSVL.

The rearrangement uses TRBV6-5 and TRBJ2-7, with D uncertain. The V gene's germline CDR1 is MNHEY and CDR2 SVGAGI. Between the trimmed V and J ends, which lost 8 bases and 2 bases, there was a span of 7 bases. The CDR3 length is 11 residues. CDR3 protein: CASSDTYEQYF. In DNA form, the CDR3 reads TGTGCCAGCTCCGACACCTACGAGCAGTACTTC.

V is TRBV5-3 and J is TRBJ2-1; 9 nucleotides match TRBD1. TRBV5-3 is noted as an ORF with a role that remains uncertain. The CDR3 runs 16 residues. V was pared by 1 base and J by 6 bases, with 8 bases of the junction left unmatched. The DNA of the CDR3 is TGTGCCAGAAGCTTGAAAACCGGGACAGGGATCAATGAGCAGTTCTTC. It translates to CARSLKTGTGINEQFF.

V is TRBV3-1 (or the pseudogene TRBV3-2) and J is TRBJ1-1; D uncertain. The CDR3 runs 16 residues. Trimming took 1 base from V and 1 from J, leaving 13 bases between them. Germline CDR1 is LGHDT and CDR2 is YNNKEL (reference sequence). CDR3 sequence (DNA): TGTGCCAGCAGCCAAGTTCGGGGTAAAGGGAACACTGAAGCTTTCTTT. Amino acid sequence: CASSQVRGKGNTEAFF.

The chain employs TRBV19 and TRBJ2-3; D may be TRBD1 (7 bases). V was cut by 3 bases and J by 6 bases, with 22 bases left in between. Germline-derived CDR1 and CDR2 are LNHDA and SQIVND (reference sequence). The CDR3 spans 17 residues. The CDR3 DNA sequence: TGTGCCAGTAGTATTGGCTTAGGAGGGGGCCTCAGGGATACGCAGTATTTT. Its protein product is CASSIGLGGGLRDTQYF.

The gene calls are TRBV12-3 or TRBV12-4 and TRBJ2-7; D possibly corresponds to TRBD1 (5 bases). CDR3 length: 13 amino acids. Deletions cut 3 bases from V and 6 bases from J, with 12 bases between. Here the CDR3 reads CASSLVTGSEQYF. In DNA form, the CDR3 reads TGTGCCAGCAGTTTGGTCACAGGTTCCGAGCAGTACTTC.

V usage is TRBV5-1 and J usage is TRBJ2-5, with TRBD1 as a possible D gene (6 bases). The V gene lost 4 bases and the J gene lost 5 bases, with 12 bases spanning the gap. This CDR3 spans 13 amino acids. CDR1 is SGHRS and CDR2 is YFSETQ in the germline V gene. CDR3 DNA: TGCGCCAGCAGCACCGGACAGCGGGAGACCCAGTACTTC. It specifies CASSTGQRETQYF.

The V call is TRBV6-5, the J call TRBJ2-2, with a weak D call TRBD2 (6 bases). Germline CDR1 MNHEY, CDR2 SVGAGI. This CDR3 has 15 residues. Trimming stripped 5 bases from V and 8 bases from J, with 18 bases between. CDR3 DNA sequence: TGTGCCAGCAGTCCCGTGGGACTTGCCCCTGGGGAGCTGTTTTTT. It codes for CASSPVGLAPGELFF.

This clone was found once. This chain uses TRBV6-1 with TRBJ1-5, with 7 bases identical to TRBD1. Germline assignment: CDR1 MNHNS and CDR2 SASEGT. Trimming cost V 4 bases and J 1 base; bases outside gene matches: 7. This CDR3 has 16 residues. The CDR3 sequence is CASSAGTGVSNQPQHF. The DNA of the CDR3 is TGTGCCAGCAGTGCTGGCACAGGGGTCAGCAATCAGCCCCAGCATTTT.

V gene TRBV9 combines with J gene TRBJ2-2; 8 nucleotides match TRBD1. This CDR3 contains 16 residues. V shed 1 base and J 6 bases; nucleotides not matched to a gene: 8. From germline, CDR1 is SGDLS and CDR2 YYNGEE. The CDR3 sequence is CASSVSTGGWPGELFF. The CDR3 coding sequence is TGTGCCAGCAGCGTATCTACAGGGGGATGGCCCGGGGAGCTGTTTTTT.

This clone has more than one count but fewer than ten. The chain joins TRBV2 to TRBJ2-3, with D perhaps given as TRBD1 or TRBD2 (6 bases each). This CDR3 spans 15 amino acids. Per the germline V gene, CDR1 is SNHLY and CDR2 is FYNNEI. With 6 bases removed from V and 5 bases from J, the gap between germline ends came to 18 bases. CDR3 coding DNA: TGTGCCAGCAGGGACGACAGGTACGGGAGAGATACGCAGTATTTT. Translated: CASRDDRYGRDTQYF. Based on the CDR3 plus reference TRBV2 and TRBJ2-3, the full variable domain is EPEVTQTPSHQVTQMGQEVILRCVPISNHLYFYWYRQILGQKVEFLVSFYNNEISEKSEIFDDQFSVERPDGSNFTLKIRSTKLEDSAMYFCASRDDRYGRDTQYFGPGTRLTVL.

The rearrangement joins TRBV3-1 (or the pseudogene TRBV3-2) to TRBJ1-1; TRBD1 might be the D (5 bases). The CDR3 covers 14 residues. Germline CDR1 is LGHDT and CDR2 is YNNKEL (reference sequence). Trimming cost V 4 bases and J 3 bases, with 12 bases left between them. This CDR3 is CASSLGRSHTEAFF. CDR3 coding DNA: TGTGCCAGCAGCCTGGGACGTAGCCACACTGAAGCTTTCTTT.

The chain's CDR3 is CASSPYTEAFF. For the CDR3, the DNA is TGTGCCAGCAGTCCGTACACTGAAGCTTTCTTT. The chain joins TRBV2 to TRBJ1-1, with D unclear. Per germline, CDR1 SNHLY and CDR2 FYNNEI. V dropped 5 bases and J dropped 3 bases, with 4 bases sitting between them. The CDR3 loop spans 11 amino acids.

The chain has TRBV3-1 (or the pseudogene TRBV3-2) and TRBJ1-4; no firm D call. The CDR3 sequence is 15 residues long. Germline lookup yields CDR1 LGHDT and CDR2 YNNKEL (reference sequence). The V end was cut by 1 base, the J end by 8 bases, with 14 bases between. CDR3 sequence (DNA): TGTGCCAGCAGCCAAGGCGTGTCAGAAGAGGAAAAACTGTTTTTT. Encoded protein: CASSQGVSEEEKLFF.

In DNA form, the CDR3 reads TGTGCCACCAGTGAGAGTGGACAGGGATCCAATGAGCAGTTCTTC. Protein sequence: CATSESGQGSNEQFF. The rearrangement links TRBV24-1 to TRBJ2-1; 8 nucleotides align to TRBD1. The length of the CDR3 is 15 residues. V lost 4 bases to trimming and J lost 6 bases; unmatched junction nucleotides: 7. The germline V gene has CDR1 KGHDR and CDR2 SFDVKD.

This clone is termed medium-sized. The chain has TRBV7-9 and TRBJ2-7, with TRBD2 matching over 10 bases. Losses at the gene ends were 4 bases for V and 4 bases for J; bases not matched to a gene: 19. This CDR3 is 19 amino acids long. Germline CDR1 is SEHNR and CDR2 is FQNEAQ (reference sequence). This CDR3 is CASSSRTKPGTSAVYEQYF. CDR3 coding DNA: TGTGCCAGCAGCTCTAGAACCAAACCCGGGACTAGCGCGGTTTACGAGCAGTACTTC.

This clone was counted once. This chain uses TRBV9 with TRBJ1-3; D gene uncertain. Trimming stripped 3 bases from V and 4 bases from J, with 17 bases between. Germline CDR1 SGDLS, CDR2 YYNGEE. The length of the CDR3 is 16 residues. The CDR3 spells CASSGPWRAGGNTIYF. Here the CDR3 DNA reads TGTGCCAGCAGCGGACCGTGGAGGGCGGGGGGAAACACCATATATTTT.

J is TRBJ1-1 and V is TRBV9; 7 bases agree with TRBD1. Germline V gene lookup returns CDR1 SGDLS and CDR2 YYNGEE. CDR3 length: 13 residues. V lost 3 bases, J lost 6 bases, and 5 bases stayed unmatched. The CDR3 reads CASSELGGAEAFF. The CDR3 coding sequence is TGTGCCAGCAGCGAACTAGGGGGCGCTGAAGCTTTCTTT.

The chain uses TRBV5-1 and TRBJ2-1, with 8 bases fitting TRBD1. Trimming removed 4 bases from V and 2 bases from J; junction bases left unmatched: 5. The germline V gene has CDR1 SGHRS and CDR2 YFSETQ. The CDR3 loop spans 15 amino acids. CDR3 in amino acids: CASSRGQGAYNEQFF. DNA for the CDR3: TGCGCCAGCAGCCGCGGACAGGGAGCCTACAATGAGCAGTTCTTC.

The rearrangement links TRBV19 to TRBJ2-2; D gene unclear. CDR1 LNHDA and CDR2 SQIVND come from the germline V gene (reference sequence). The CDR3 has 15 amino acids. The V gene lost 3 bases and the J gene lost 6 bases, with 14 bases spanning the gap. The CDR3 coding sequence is TGTGCCAGTAGTATCGGTTCCAGTTCGGCCGGGGAGCTGTTTTTT. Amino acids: CASSIGSSSAGELFF. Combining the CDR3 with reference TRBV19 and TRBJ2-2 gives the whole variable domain DGGITQSPKYLFRKEGQNVTLSCEQNLNHDAMYWYRQDPGQGLRLIYYSQIVNDFQKGDIAEGYSVSREKKESFPLTVTSAQKNPTAFYLCASSIGSSSAGELFFGEGSRLTVL.

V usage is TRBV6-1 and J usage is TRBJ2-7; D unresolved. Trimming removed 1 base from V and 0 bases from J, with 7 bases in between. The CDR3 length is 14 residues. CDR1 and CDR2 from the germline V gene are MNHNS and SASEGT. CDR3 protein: CASSEGGASYEQYF. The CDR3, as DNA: TGTGCCAGCAGTGAAGGAGGAGCCTCCTACGAGCAGTACTTC.

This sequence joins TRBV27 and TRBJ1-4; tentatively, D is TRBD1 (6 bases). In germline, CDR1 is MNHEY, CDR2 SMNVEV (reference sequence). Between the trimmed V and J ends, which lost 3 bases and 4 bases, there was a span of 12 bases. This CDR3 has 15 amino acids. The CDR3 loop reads CASSFLGAFNEKLFF. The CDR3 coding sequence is TGTGCCAGCAGTTTCCTGGGGGCGTTTAATGAAAAACTGTTTTTT.

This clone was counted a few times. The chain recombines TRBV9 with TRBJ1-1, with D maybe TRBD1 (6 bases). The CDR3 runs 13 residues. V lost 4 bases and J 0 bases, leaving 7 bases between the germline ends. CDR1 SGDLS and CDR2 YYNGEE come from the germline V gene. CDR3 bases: TGTGCCAGCAGCCGGACAGTGAACACTGAAGCTTTCTTT. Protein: CASSRTVNTEAFF.